The 27 T cell receptor beta chains in this list originate from one sample, sequenced in a study of T-cell reconstitution after alpha-beta-depleted transplantation in children. TCRbeta library construction was performed incorporating unique molecular identifiers. TCRdb redid the calling of the PCR reads with MiXCR, one entry per CDR3 protein. The sample includes approximately 350,000 distinct CDR3 sequences, about 17% seen only once; the top ten take around two fifths. This material consisted of PBMCs, mostly from graft donor cells, taken 360 days after TCRalphabeta/CD19-depleted stem cell transplant. The receptors come from a male patient aged 2-15 years who had a stem cell transplant for acute lymphoblastic leukemia, so the T cells may come from the graft donor.

The genes are TRBV9 and TRBJ2-7, with D hard to call. The CDR3 is 12 amino acids. CDR1 and CDR2 from the germline V gene are SGDLS and YYNGEE. V lost 3 bases and J 3 bases, leaving 7 bases between the germline ends. This CDR3 reads CASSEDGYEQYF. CDR3 in DNA: TGTGCCAGCAGCGAGGATGGCTACGAGCAGTACTTC.

The genes are TRBV28 and TRBJ1-4; D might be TRBD1 (5 bases). Germline CDR1 and CDR2: MDHEN and SYDVKM. Trimming cost V 8 bases and J 8 bases, with 15 bases left between them. The CDR3 spans 13 residues. CDR3 amino acids: CASSLRGWEKLFF. The CDR3 region has the DNA TGTGCCAGCTCCTTAAGGGGATGGGAAAAACTGTTTTTT.

The chain recombines TRBV29-1 with TRBJ1-2; TRBD1 is a possible D gene (6 bases). The CDR3 contains 13 residues. V lost 6 bases, J lost 6 bases, and 17 bases lay in between. CDR1 and CDR2 (germline): SQVTM, ANQGSEA. CDR3 coding DNA: TGCAGCGTACCAGATTGGGGGGCGCATGGCTACACCTTC. Amino acid sequence: CSVPDWGAHGYTF.

This clonotype was detected a few times. This chain uses TRBV6-2 or TRBV6-3 with TRBJ1-1, with D possibly TRBD1 on 6 matching bases. The CDR3 length is 17 residues. The germline CDR1 and CDR2 sequences are MNHEY and SVGEGT. V was pared by 0 bases and J by 0 bases, with 14 bases between. CDR3 residues: CASSYSFGGRLNTEAFF. Here the CDR3 DNA reads TGTGCCAGCAGTTACTCATTCGGGGGCCGACTGAACACTGAAGCTTTCTTT.

The gene calls are TRBV6-1 and TRBJ2-1; D unresolved. The V gene lost 5 bases and the J gene lost 9 bases, with 26 bases spanning the gap. The germline CDR1 and CDR2 sequences are MNHNS and SASEGT. The CDR3 is 17 amino acids. The DNA of the CDR3 is TGTGCCAGCAGTCCGCGAAGGTTAGGCGCGCCGGCACCTGAGCAGTTCTTC. Encoded protein: CASSPRRLGAPAPEQFF.

This clonotype turned up a few times. The V gene is TRBV6-2 or TRBV6-3, the J gene TRBJ2-3, with D unclear. Trimming stripped 0 bases from V and 2 bases from J, with 12 bases between. The CDR3 is 16 residues long. Germline V gene lookup returns CDR1 MNHEY and CDR2 SVGEGT. The CDR3 sequence: CASSYSGSKSTDTQYF. DNA for the CDR3: TGTGCCAGCAGTTACTCGGGCTCTAAATCCACAGATACGCAGTATTTT.

This clonotype occurred a few times. The chain recombines TRBV20-1 with TRBJ2-5; D remains unclear. The CDR3 contains 11 residues. Trimming left V 6 bases short and J 5 bases short, with 10 bases between. The germline gives CDR1 DFQATT, CDR2 SNEGSKA (reference sequence). CDR3 region: CSASSIETQYF. The CDR3 DNA reads as TGCAGTGCCTCCTCGATTGAGACCCAGTACTTC.

The V gene is TRBV10-3, the J gene TRBJ2-3; D may be TRBD2 (5 bases). The V end lost 3 bases, the J end lost 2 bases, and 18 bases lay between the germline ends. Germline lookup yields CDR1 ENHRY and CDR2 SYGVKD. This CDR3 has 17 residues. CDR3 loop: CAISEHAGGGFTDTQYF. The CDR3 region has the DNA TGTGCCATCAGTGAACACGCAGGAGGAGGATTCACAGATACGCAGTATTTT.

This clonotype turned up a few times. The CDR3 DNA reads as TGCGCCAGCAGCCAAGACGGGGACTTCACAGATACGCAGTATTTT. Its protein is CASSQDGDFTDTQYF. This rearrangement joins TRBV4-3 to TRBJ2-3; D may be TRBD2 (6 bases). Trimming removed 0 bases from V and 2 bases from J, with 9 bases in between. The germline V gene has CDR1 LGHNA and CDR2 YSLEER. The CDR3 has 15 residues.

V gene TRBV7-9 combines with J gene TRBJ1-5, with TRBD1 as a possible D gene (5 bases). CDR3 length: 14 amino acids. In germline, CDR1 is SEHNR, CDR2 FQNEAQ (reference sequence). Trimming took off 4 bases at V and 4 bases at J, with 11 bases between the two ends. The CDR3 DNA is TGTGCCAGCAGCTGGGGGGACCTGAATCAGCCCCAGCATTTT. The encoded protein is CASSWGDLNQPQHF.

The sample holds a few counts of this clonotype. The chain links TRBV18 to TRBJ2-3; 7 bases are shared with TRBD1. Germline trimming cut 2 bases from V and 6 bases from J; bases unmatched to any gene: 5. The CDR3 runs 14 residues. From germline, CDR1 is KGHSH and CDR2 LQKENI. Here the CDR3 DNA reads TGTGCCAGCTCACCAGAGACAGGGTCCGATACGCAGTATTTT. Translation: CASSPETGSDTQYF. The complete variable domain, with remaining parts taken from reference TRBV18 and TRBJ2-3, reads NAGVMQNPRHLVRRRGQEARLRCSPMKGHSHVYWYRQLPEEGLKFMVYLQKENIIDESGMPKERFSAEFPKEGPSILRIQQVVRGDSAAYFCASSPETGSDTQYFGPGTRLTVL.

The chain combines TRBV11-1 with TRBJ2-1; no reliable D call. Germline values: CDR1 SGHAT, CDR2 FQDESV (reference sequence). This CDR3 has 18 amino acids. V was pared by 5 bases and J by 0 bases, with 20 bases between. The CDR3 is CASSDPHDVFDSYNEQFF. DNA for the CDR3: TGTGCCAGCAGCGACCCGCACGACGTGTTCGACTCCTACAATGAGCAGTTCTTC.

In this sample, this clonotype turned up a few times. The chain carries TRBV6-5 and TRBJ2-3, with 9 bases identical to TRBD1. The germline V gene has CDR1 MNHEY and CDR2 SVGAGI. V dropped 0 bases and J dropped 2; count of bases not matched to a gene: 3. This CDR3 is 16 amino acids long. In DNA form, the CDR3 reads TGTGCCAGCAGTTACTCGGACAGGGGTTACACAGATACGCAGTATTTT. This gives the protein CASSYSDRGYTDTQYF.

The V gene is TRBV5-1, the J gene TRBJ2-1; tentative D call: TRBD1 (8 bases). Per the germline V gene, CDR1 is SGHRS and CDR2 is YFSETQ. CDR3 length: 16 amino acids. Trimming stripped 2 bases from V and 4 bases from J, with 16 bases between. The chain's CDR3 is CASSLFTGGEYNEQFF. The CDR3 DNA reads TGCGCCAGCAGCTTATTCACAGGGGGGGAGTACAATGAGCAGTTCTTC.

Here the CDR3 reads CATGEGYTGELFF. The CDR3 DNA follows: TGTGCCACCGGGGAGGGGTACACCGGGGAGCTGTTTTTT. This chain uses TRBV24-1 with TRBJ2-2; 7 positions agree with TRBD2. Germline values: CDR1 KGHDR, CDR2 SFDVKD. Unmatched junction bases numbered 3, after V lost 9 bases and J lost 3 bases. The CDR3 has 13 residues.

This clonotype has only one observation. This rearrangement joins TRBV7-6 to TRBJ2-3, with D maybe TRBD2 (7 bases). V gave up 6 bases and J gave up 6 bases, with 19 bases separating them. CDR3 length: 15 residues. Germline V gene sequence: CDR1 SGHVS, CDR2 FNYEAQ. The CDR3 spells CASRPWGGAADTQYF. DNA of the CDR3: TGTGCCAGCAGACCCTGGGGGGGGGCCGCGGATACGCAGTATTTT. The whole variable domain, remainder taken from reference TRBV7-6 and TRBJ2-3, is GAGVSQSPRYKVTKRGQDVALRCDPISGHVSLYWYRQALGQGPEFLTYFNYEAQQDKSGLPNDRFSAERPEGSISTLTIQRTEQRDSAMYRCASRPWGGAADTQYFGPGTRLTVL.

The chain links TRBV12-3 or TRBV12-4 to TRBJ2-2; D not resolved. The CDR3 extends over 13 amino acids. V lost 3 bases to trimming and J lost 3 bases, with 5 bases between them. The CDR3 loop is CASSFFYTGELFF. Written as DNA, the CDR3 is TGTGCCAGCAGTTTCTTCTACACCGGGGAGCTGTTTTTT.

DNA for the CDR3: TGCAGTGCTAGAGCTTGGCTAGCGGCAATGGGGCCAGATACGCAGTATTTT. Protein: CSARAWLAAMGPDTQYF. The V gene is TRBV20-1, the J gene TRBJ2-3; 7 nucleotides line up with TRBD2. The CDR3 extends over 17 amino acids. Germline CDR1 is DFQATT and CDR2 is SNEGSKA (reference sequence). V lost 1 base and J lost 4; bases outside the gene matches: 14.

The DNA for the CDR3 is TGTGCTACCCCGGGACTTTCGAACACCGGGGAGCTGTTTTTT. Translating it yields CATPGLSNTGELFF. The chain employs TRBV12-5 and TRBJ2-2; the D gene is possibly TRBD2 (6 bases). CDR3 length: 14 amino acids. Germline V gene data show CDR1 as LGHNT and CDR2 as FRNRAP. V lost 10 bases and J lost 0, with 12 bases in between.

This clonotype has only a few counts. The V and J genes are TRBV5-4 and TRBJ1-1, with D possibly being TRBD1 (6 bases). The germline V and J ends were trimmed by 2 bases and 8 bases, with 16 bases remaining between them. Per germline, CDR1 SGHNT and CDR2 YYREEE (reference sequence). The CDR3 loop spans 14 amino acids. The CDR3 coding sequence is TGTGCCAGCAGCTTCTTTCTGGGACACTCAGAAGCTTTCTTT. It translates to CASSFFLGHSEAFF. Using reference TRBV5-4 and TRBJ1-1 for the parts outside the CDR3, the full variable domain is ETGVTQSPTHLIKTRGQQVTLRCSSQSGHNTVSWYQQALGQGPQFIFQYYREEENGRGNFPPRFSGLQFPNYSSELNVNALELDDSALYLCASSFFLGHSEAFFGQGTRLTVV.

The rearrangement uses TRBV5-1 and TRBJ2-7; TRBD2 matches at 14 bases. The germline V gene has CDR1 SGHRS and CDR2 YFSETQ. CDR3 length: 16 residues. V was pared by 1 base and J by 6 bases, with 6 bases of the junction left unmatched. The CDR3 spells CASSLMGLAGVVEQYF. CDR3 coding DNA: TGCGCCAGCAGCTTGATGGGACTAGCGGGAGTAGTCGAGCAGTACTTC.

This clonotype occurred many times. The rearrangement links TRBV4-1 to TRBJ1-6, with D hard to call. CDR3 size: 16 residues. Trimming took 4 bases from V and 0 from J, leaving 10 bases between them. Per germline, CDR1 MGHRA and CDR2 YSYEKL. CDR3 bases: TGCGCCAGCAGCCCACAGCTTAGCTCCTATAATTCACCCCTCCACTTT. This translates into CASSPQLSSYNSPLHF.

This clonotype showed up just a few times. The gene calls are TRBV4-2 and TRBJ2-1; 12 bases fit TRBD2. Germline values: CDR1 LGHNA, CDR2 YNFKEQ. The trim removed 2 bases at V and 5 bases at J, leaving 13 bases unmatched. The CDR3 extends over 19 amino acids. The CDR3 sequence: CASSQYVTSGSFTDNEQFF. The CDR3 nucleotides read TGTGCCAGCAGCCAATACGTGACTAGCGGGAGTTTCACAGACAATGAGCAGTTCTTC.

This clonotype was recorded many times. The CDR3 bases are TGTGCCAGTCACCCGAGGGGCCAAACCTACGAGCAGTACTTC. This gives the protein CASHPRGQTYEQYF. The chain employs TRBV27 and TRBJ2-7; TRBD1 or TRBD2 may be the D gene (5 bases each). CDR1 is MNHEY, CDR2 SMNVEV, per germline (reference sequence). Trimming shortened V by 9 bases and J by 2 bases, and 17 bases separated the two germline ends. This CDR3 has 14 amino acids.

This clonotype occurred a few times. This chain connects TRBV5-3 to TRBJ2-1, with D perhaps TRBD2 (6 bases). TRBV5-3 is assigned to the ORF class and has an uncertain function. V was cut by 8 bases and J by 2 bases, with 20 bases left in between. CDR3 size: 16 residues. Here the CDR3 DNA reads TGTGCCAGCAACCTTGACACTAGCTTAGCCTACAATGAGCAGTTCTTC. Protein: CASNLDTSLAYNEQFF.

This clonotype was seen more than once but under ten times. The rearrangement uses TRBV28 and TRBJ2-3; 7 bases line up with TRBD2. CDR1 is MDHEN and CDR2 is SYDVKM in the germline V gene. The CDR3 loop spans 15 amino acids. V was pared by 2 bases and J by 5 bases, with 7 bases of the junction left unmatched. This CDR3 reads CASSLGEGPEDTQYF. CDR3 in DNA: TGTGCCAGCAGTTTAGGGGAGGGCCCAGAAGATACGCAGTATTTT.

This clonotype was observed a handful of times. This chain's CDR3 is CSVPDRRTDTQYF. The CDR3 DNA sequence: TGCAGCGTACCGGACAGGCGCACAGATACGCAGTATTTT. The chain combines TRBV29-1 with TRBJ2-3; TRBD1 aligns across 7 bases. With 6 bases clipped from V and 1 base from J, the junction kept 4 bases outside the gene matches. There are 13 residues in the CDR3. Germline CDR1 and CDR2: SQVTM and ANQGSEA.